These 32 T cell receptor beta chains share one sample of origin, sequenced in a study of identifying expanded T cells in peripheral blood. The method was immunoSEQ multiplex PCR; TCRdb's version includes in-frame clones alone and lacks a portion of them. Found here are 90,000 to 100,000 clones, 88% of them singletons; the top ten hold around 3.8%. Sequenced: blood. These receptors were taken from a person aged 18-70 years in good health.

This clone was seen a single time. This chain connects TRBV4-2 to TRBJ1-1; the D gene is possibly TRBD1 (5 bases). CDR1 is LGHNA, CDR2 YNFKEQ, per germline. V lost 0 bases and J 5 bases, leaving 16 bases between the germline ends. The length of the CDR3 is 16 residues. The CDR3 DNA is TGTGCCAGCAGCCAAGAAGAATCAGGGAGCAGGACTGAAGCTTTCTTT. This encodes CASSQEESGSRTEAFF.

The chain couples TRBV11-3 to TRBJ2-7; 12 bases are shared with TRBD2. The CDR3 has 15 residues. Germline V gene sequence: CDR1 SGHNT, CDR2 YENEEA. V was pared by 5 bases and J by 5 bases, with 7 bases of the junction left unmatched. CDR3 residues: CASSPTTSGSDEQYF. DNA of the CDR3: TGTGCCAGCAGCCCGACGACTAGCGGGAGCGACGAGCAGTACTTC.

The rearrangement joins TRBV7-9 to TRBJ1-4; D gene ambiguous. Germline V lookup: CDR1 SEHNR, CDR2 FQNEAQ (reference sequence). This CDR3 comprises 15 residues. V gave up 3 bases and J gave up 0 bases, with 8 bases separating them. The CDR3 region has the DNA TGTGCCAGCAGCTTTCAACCGGCAACTAATGAAAAACTGTTTTTT. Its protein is CASSFQPATNEKLFF.

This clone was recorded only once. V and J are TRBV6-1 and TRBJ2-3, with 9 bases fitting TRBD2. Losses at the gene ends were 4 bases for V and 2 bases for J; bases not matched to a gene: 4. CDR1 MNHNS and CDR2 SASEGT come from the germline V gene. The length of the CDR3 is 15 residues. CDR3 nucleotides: TGTGCCAGCAGTGTGCTAGCGGGAACCACAGATACGCAGTATTTT. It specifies CASSVLAGTTDTQYF.

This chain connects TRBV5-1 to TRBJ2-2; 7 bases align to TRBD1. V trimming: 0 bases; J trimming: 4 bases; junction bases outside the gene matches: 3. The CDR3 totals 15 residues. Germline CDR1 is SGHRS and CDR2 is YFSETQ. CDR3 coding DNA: TGCGCCAGCAGCTTGGGGGGACAGTCCACCGGGGAGCTGTTTTTT. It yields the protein CASSLGGQSTGELFF. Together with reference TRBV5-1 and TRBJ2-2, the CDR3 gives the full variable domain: KAGVTQTPRYLIKTRGQQVTLSCSPISGHRSVSWYQQTPGQGLQFLFEYFSETQRNKGNFPGRFSGRQFSNSRSEMNVSTLELGDSALYLCASSLGGQSTGELFFGEGSRLTVL.

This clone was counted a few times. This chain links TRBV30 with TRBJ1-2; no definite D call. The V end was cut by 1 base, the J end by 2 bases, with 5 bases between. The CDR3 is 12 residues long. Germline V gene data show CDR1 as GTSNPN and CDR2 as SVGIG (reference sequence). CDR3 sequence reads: CAWSEGNYGYTF. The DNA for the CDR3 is TGTGCCTGGAGTGAAGGAAACTATGGCTACACCTTC.

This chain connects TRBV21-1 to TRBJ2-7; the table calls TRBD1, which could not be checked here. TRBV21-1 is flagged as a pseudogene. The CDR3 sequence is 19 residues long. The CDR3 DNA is TGTGCCAGCAGCAAAGGAAACGTCCCCAGGTCCGACGTAACCTACGAGCAGTACTTC. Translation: CASSKGNVPRSDVTYEQYF.

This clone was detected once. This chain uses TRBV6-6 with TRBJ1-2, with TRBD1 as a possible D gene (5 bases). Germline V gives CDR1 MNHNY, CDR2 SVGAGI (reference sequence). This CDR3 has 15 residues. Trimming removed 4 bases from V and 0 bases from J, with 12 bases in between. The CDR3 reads CASSLGPQANYGYTF. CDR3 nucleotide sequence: TGTGCCAGCAGTTTAGGCCCACAGGCTAACTATGGCTACACCTTC.

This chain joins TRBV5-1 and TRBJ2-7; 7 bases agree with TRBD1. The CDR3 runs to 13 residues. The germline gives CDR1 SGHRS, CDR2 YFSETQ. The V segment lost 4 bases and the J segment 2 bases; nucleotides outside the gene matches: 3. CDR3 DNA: TGCGCCAGCAGCGCCGGGACAGCCTACGAGCAGTACTTC. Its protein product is CASSAGTAYEQYF. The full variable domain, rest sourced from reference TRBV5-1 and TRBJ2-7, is KAGVTQTPRYLIKTRGQQVTLSCSPISGHRSVSWYQQTPGQGLQFLFEYFSETQRNKGNFPGRFSGRQFSNSRSEMNVSTLELGDSALYLCASSAGTAYEQYFGPGTRLTVT.

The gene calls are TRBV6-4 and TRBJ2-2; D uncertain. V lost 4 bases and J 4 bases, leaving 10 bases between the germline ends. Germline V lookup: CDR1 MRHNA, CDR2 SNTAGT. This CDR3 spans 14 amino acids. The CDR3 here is CASSASRTTGELFF. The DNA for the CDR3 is TGTGCCAGCAGTGCCAGCCGAACCACCGGGGAGCTGTTTTTT.

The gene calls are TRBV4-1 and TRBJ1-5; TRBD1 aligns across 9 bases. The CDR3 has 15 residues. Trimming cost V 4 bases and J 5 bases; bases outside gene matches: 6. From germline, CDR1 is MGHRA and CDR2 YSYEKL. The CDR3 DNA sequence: TGCGCCAGCAGCCCACAGGGGGCGAAGGATCAGCCCCAGCATTTT. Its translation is CASSPQGAKDQPQHF.

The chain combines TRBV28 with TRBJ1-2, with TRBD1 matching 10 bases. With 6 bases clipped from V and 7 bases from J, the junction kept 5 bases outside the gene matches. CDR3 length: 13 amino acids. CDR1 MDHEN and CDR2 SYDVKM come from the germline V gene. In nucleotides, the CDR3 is TGTGCCAGCAGCCCAAGGACAGGGGGTGGCTACACCTTC. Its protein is CASSPRTGGGYTF.

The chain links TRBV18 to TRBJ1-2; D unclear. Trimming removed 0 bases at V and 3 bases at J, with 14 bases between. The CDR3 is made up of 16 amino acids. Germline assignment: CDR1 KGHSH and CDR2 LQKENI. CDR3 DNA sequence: TGTGCCAGCTCACCACCTGGAGGTGGCTCTGACTATGGCTACACCTTC. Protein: CASSPPGGGSDYGYTF.

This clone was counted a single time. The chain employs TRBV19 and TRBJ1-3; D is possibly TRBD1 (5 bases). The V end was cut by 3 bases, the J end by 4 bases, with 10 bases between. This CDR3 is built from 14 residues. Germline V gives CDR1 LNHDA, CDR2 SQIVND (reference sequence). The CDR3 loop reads CASSITGVGNTIYF. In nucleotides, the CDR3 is TGTGCCAGTAGTATCACGGGGGTCGGAAACACCATATATTTT.

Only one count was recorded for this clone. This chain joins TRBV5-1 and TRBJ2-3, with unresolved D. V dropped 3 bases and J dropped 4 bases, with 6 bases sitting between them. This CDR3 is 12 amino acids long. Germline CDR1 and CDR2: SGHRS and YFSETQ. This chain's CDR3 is CASSWAPDTQYF. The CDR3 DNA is TGCGCCAGCAGCTGGGCTCCAGATACGCAGTATTTT.

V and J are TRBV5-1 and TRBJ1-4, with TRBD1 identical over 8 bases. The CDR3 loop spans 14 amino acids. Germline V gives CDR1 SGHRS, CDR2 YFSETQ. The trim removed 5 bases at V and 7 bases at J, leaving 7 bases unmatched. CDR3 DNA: TGCGCCAGCAGTTCAGGGGGCGCGGGTGAAAAACTGTTTTTT. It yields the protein CASSSGGAGEKLFF.

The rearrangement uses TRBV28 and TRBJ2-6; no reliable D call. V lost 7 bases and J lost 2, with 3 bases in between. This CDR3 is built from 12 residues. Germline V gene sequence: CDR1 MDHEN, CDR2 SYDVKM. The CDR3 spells CASKAGANVLTF. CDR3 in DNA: TGTGCCAGCAAGGCTGGGGCCAACGTCCTGACTTTC.

The CDR3 is CASSQELGLAPSYEQYF. In nucleotides, the CDR3 is TGCGCCAGCAGCCAAGAACTGGGACTAGCGCCGTCCTACGAGCAGTACTTC. The V gene is TRBV4-3, the J gene TRBJ2-7, with TRBD2 matching 10 bases. Germline V CDR1 and CDR2: LGHNA, YSLEER. CDR3 length: 17 residues. Unmatched junction bases numbered 6, after V lost 0 bases and J lost 1 base.

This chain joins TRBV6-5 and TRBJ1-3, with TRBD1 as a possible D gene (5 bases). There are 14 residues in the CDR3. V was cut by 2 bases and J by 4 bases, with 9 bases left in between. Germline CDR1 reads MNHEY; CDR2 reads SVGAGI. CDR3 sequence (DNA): TGTGCCAGCAGTTACGGGACGAACGGAAACACCATATATTTT. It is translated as CASSYGTNGNTIYF.

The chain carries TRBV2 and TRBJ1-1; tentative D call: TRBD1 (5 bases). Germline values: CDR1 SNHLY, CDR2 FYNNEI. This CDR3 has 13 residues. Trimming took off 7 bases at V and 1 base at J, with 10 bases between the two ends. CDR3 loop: CASNGDGNTEAFF. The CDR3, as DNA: TGTGCCAGCAACGGGGACGGGAACACTGAAGCTTTCTTT.

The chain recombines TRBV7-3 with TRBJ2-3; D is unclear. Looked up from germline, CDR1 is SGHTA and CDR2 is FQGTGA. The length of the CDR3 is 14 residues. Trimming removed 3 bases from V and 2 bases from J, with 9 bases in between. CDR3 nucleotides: TGTGCCAGCAGCTTCAGTCTGAACACAGATACGCAGTATTTT. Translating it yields CASSFSLNTDTQYF.

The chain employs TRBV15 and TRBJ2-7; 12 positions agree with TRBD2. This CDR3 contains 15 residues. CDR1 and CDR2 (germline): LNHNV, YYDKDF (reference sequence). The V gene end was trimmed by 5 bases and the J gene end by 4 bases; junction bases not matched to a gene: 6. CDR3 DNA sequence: TGTGCCACCAGCGAACGGACTAGCGGGGCTTACGAGCAGTACTTC. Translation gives CATSERTSGAYEQYF.

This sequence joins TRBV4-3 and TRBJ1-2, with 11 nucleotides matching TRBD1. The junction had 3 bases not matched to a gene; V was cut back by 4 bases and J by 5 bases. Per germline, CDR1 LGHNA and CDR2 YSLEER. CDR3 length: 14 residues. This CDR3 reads CASSPGQGVYGYTF. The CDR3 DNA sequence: TGCGCCAGCAGCCCGGGACAGGGGGTTTATGGCTACACCTTC.

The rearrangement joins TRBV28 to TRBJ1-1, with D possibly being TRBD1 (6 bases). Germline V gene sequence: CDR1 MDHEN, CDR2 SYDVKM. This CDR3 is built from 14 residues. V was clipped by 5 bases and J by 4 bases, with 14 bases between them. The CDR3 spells CASSRFTQGTEAFF. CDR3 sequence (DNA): TGTGCCAGCAGTCGATTTACACAGGGCACTGAAGCTTTCTTT.

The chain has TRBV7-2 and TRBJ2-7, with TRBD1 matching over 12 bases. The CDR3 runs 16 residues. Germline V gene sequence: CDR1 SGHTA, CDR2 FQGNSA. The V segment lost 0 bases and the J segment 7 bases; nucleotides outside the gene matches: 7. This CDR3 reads CASSLAGGQGAREQYF. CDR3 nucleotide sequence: TGTGCCAGCAGCTTAGCCGGGGGACAGGGGGCTAGGGAGCAGTACTTC.

CDR3 loop: CASSQRGITTDTQYF. The DNA for the CDR3 is TGTGCCAGCAGCCAACGCGGGATAACCACAGATACGCAGTATTTT. The chain has TRBV4-2 and TRBJ2-3; possible D gene TRBD2, 6 bases. Trimming pared 2 bases from V and 2 bases from J, leaving 11 bases between. The CDR3 is made up of 15 amino acids. Germline CDR1 LGHNA, CDR2 YNFKEQ.

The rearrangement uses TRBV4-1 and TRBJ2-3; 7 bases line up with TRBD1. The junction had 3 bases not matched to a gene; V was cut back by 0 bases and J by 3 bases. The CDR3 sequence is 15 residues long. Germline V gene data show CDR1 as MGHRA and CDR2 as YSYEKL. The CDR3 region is CASSQETGFTDTQYF. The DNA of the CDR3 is TGCGCCAGCAGCCAAGAGACAGGGTTTACAGATACGCAGTATTTT.

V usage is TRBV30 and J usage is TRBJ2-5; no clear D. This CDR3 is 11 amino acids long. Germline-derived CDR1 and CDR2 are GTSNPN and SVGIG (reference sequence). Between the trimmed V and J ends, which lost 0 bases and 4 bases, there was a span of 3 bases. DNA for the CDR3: TGTGCCTGGAGTGTACGAGAGACCCAGTACTTC. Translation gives CAWSVRETQYF.

The CDR3 here is CASSPNDRSGQYF. CDR3 sequence (DNA): TGTGCCAGCTCACCGAATGACAGGTCGGGGCAGTACTTC. The chain couples TRBV18 to TRBJ2-7; TRBD1 is a possible D gene (6 bases). There are 13 residues in the CDR3. V was trimmed by 3 bases and J by 9 bases, leaving 15 bases between them. Germline lookup yields CDR1 KGHSH and CDR2 LQKENI. Supplemented by reference TRBV18 and TRBJ2-7, the full variable domain reads NAGVMQNPRHLVRRRGQEARLRCSPMKGHSHVYWYRQLPEEGLKFMVYLQKENIIDESGMPKERFSAEFPKEGPSILRIQQVVRGDSAAYFCASSPNDRSGQYFGPGTRLTVT.

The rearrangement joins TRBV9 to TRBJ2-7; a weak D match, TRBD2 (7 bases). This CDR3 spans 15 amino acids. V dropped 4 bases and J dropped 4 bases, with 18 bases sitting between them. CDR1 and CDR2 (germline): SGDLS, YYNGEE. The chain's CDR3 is CASSTGAGAGYEQYF. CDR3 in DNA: TGTGCCAGCAGCACTGGGGCGGGGGCTGGTTACGAGCAGTACTTC.

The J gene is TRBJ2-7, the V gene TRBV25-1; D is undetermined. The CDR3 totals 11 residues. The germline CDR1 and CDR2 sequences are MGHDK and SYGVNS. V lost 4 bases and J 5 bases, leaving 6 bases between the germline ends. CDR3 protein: CASSGLDEQYF. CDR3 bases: TGTGCCAGCAGTGGACTTGACGAGCAGTACTTC.

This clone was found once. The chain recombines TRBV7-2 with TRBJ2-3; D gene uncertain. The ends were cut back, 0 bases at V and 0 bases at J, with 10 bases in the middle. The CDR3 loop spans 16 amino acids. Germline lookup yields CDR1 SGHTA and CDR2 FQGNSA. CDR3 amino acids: CASSLAHTMSTDTQYF. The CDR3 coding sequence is TGTGCCAGCAGCTTAGCGCACACGATGAGCACAGATACGCAGTATTTT.